This T cell receptor beta chain was identified in a study of Tregs in tolerant kidney transplant recipients. Study findings and constraints: No direct test of biological reproducibility was done here. Tregs expanded with activated donor B cells seemed most donor-specific. Nucleotide sequences could not be compared across some patients' samples due to primer changes.

As to this clone: As yet, its antigen is unknown.

The nonmyeloablative bone marrow transplants came from related graft donors, with transient mixed chimerism. Unstimulated regulatory T cells (CD4+CD25+CD127-), CD4+CD25- non-regulatory cells, CD4 and CD8 cells were FACS-sorted from thawed PBMCs. Here immunoSEQ multiplex PCR was the method, and the copy in TCRdb shows in-frame clones only, minus some. Of tens of thousands of clones detected, approximately 87% appear once; the ten largest clones hold 3.8%. The specimen was CD4+ T cells from blood (PBMCs), collected 6 months after the transplant. The source is a human patient who received a combined kidney and bone marrow transplant. Part of the T cells may come from the graft donor.

The CDR3 is CASRPGQGKGTQYF. The CDR3 DNA follows: TGTGCCAGCAGACCAGGACAGGGCAAGGGGACCCAGTACTTC. J is TRBJ2-5 and V is TRBV7-9, with 8 bases fitting TRBD1. The CDR3 length is 14 residues. Germline assignment: CDR1 SEHNR and CDR2 FQNEAQ (reference sequence). V lost 6 bases and J lost 7; bases outside the gene matches: 10.